Only a few counts were recorded for the clone carrying this T cell receptor (beta chain). Its cognate antigen is unknown. The study ran its PCR with 60 Vbeta and 13 Jbeta primers. Measured with immunoSEQ multiplex PCR; TCRdb has only the in-frame clones, and not every one. The sample records 200,000 to 250,000 clones, 82% being singletons. Germline CDR1 reads SGHTA; CDR2 reads FQGNSA. The CDR3 totals 13 residues. The ends were cut back, 3 bases at V and 1 base at J, with 6 bases in the middle. The data belong to a study of cytomegalovirus exposure and HLA in healthy donors. Study results and caveats: Per published reports, the classifier diagnosed cytomegalovirus status with high specificity and sensitivity.

The sequencing sample was made of PBMCs. The rearrangement uses TRBV7-2 and TRBJ1-1; D call uncertain. The sequence was obtained from a woman aged 40 to 50 in good health and CMV-seropositive. As DNA, the CDR3 is TGTGCCAGCAGCTTCAAATGGAACACTGAAGCTTTCTTT. As protein: CASSFKWNTEAFF.